This T cell receptor (beta chain) was captured by sequencing in a study of blood T cell repertoires in COVID-19 (dated by TCRdb to 2020 to 2021). Regarding the study in general: The collaborator samples originated in the United States, Italy and Spain and spanned the acute and convalescent phases of COVID-19. The prospective study material was composed of cDNA or gDNA derived from T cells, B-cell-depleted T cells, or PBMCs. Deeply sampled blood TCRbeta repertoires from subjects exposed to, actively infected with, or recovered from COVID-19 were included in the dataset. A freely available public database, intended as a resource for researchers studying the immune response to SARS-CoV-2, is where the repertoires were released. The samples were drawn from two sources: the first 160 participants of the ongoing ImmuneRACE study, and 1,000 to 1,500 subjects contributed by 6 global collaborators. The sample metadata nearly always contained a de-identified subject ID, COVID-19 status, age in years and sex. Where available, HLA class I and class II types were obtained from metadata supplied by the sample provider rather than from assay-based typing. What the research found in general, with its limitations: The amount of clinical and demographic metadata varied by source and participant and was provided uncurated.

The collaborating institutions used their own protocols to collect whole blood in K2EDTA tubes. For TCRbeta analysis, collaborator samples were shipped as frozen whole blood, as isolated PBMCs, or as DNA extracted from either sample type. TCRbeta CDR3 regions were amplified from genomic DNA using the immunoSEQ Assay, a bias-controlled multiplex PCR. On the authors' methods: Nucleated cell counts per sample were estimated from amplification of reference gene primers within the assay. To quantify the absolute abundance of each unique TCRbeta CDR3 rearrangement, sequence reads were collapsed and filtered. Productive Simpson clonality was computed per sample as the square root of Simpson's diversity index over productive rearrangements. Sourced from immuneACCESS, this table was stored by TCRdb with only in-frame sequences that have V and J called. A share of the clones is absent; for the studies checked, an unresolved V gene accounts for under half, and the remainder has no known explanation. The V and J calls and clone size come from that table; D and trimming were worked out from the DNA. The sample table records 140,000 to 150,000 clones; around 87% of these occur just once. The ten largest clones add up to roughly 3.2% of the sample.

With respect to this clone: Its antigen is still unknown. No qualities accompany the bases; no much larger clone lies one base away.

The CDR3 holds 14 amino acids from the cysteine to the phenylalanine. Of the read, only the CDR3 DNA is kept; its 42 bases are in frame from base 1. Germline trimming: 9 bases from V, 0 bases from J; junction bases outside gene matches: 5. CDR1 LNHDA and CDR2 SQIVND were looked up in the germline V gene (reference sequence). Sequencing was done on a sample of peripheral blood. Recombination connected TRBV19 to TRBJ1-3, with 7 bases in between that match TRBD1. The source of this sequence is an older woman with active COVID-19. Here is the DNA: TGTGCCAGCCAGACAGGGCGCTCTGGAAACACCATATATTTT. Its product reads: CASQTGRSGNTIYF.